This T cell receptor beta chain was sequenced for a study of blood T cell repertoires in COVID-19 (TCRdb year 2020). Turning to the overall study: Samples from collaborators originated in the United States, Italy and Spain and spanned both the acute and convalescent phases of COVID-19. The material from the prospective study consisted of cDNA or gDNA derived from T cells, B-cell-depleted T cells, or PBMCs. Subjects who had been exposed to COVID-19, were actively infected with it, or had recovered from it provided the deeply sampled blood TCRbeta repertoires that made up the dataset. The repertoires were made available in a free public database intended to serve as a resource for research on the immune response to SARS-CoV-2. The samples were drawn from the first 160 participants of the ongoing ImmuneRACE study and from 1,254 subjects provided by 6 global collaborators. A de-identified subject ID, COVID-19 status, age in years and sex were almost always included in the sample metadata. Where available, HLA class I and class II types were taken from metadata supplied by the sample provider and were not determined by assay-based typing.

In the case of this clone: Its cognate antigen has yet to be identified. Per-base quality was not reported, and no clone a single base away is much larger than it.

TCRbeta CDR3 regions were amplified from genomic DNA using the immunoSEQ Assay, a bias-controlled multiplex PCR. The study's processing was this. Nucleated cell counts per sample were estimated from amplification of reference gene primers within the assay. To quantify the absolute abundance of each unique TCRbeta CDR3 rearrangement, sequence reads were collapsed and filtered. For each sample, productive Simpson clonality was calculated as the square root of Simpson's diversity index across productive rearrangements. TCRdb obtained this table from immuneACCESS and retained in-frame rearrangements with V and J assigned. These tables miss some clones; where compared with another copy, unresolved V genes account for less than half of the shortfall, and the remainder is unexplained. V, J and clone size derive from that table, while D and trimming were established from the DNA sequence. In all, the sample holds roughly 200,000 clones, and roughly 86% of those were seen once. The ten biggest clones cover more than 8.5% of the sample.

Deletion took 5 bases off V and 0 bases off J, with a span of 5 bases between the germline ends. The CDR3 spans 13 residues, from the cysteine through the phenylalanine. The sequence is cut down to CDR3 DNA, 39 bases in frame from base 1. CDR1 and CDR2 are drawn from the germline V gene: SGHAT, FQNNGV. In Seattle, one collaborating source enrolled patients while the infection was active and tracked those patients longitudinally over the course of disease. Whole blood was collected in K2EDTA tubes by collaborating institutions according to the institutions' own protocols. For TCRbeta analysis, collaborator samples were shipped as frozen whole blood, as isolated PBMCs, or as DNA extracted from either sample type. Results the study describes overall, beyond this receptor: Clinical and demographic metadata were provided uncurated, with the amount varying by source and participant.

Recombination connected TRBV11-2 to TRBJ1-5, with an unclear D gene assignment. The TCR sequence derives from a woman aged 50 to 60 with COVID-19, enrolled during active disease. Sequenced material: peripheral blood. The DNA reads TGTGCCAGCAGCCGTTATAGCAATCAGCCCCAGCATTTT. Protein translation: CASSRYSNQPQHF.